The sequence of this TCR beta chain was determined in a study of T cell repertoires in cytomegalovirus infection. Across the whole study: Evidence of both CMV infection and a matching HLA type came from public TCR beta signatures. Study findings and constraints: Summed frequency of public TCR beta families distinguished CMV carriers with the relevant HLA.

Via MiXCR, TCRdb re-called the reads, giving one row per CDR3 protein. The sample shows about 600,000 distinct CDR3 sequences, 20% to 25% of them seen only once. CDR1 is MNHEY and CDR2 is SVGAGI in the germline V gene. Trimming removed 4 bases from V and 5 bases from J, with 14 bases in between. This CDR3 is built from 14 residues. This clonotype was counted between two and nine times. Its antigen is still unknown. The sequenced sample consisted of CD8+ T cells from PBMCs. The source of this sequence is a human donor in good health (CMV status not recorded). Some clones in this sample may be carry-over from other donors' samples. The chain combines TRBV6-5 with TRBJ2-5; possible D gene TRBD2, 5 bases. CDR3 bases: TGTGCCAGCAGTTGGGCGGGCGTAGGGGAGACCCAGTACTTC. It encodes CASSWAGVGETQYF.